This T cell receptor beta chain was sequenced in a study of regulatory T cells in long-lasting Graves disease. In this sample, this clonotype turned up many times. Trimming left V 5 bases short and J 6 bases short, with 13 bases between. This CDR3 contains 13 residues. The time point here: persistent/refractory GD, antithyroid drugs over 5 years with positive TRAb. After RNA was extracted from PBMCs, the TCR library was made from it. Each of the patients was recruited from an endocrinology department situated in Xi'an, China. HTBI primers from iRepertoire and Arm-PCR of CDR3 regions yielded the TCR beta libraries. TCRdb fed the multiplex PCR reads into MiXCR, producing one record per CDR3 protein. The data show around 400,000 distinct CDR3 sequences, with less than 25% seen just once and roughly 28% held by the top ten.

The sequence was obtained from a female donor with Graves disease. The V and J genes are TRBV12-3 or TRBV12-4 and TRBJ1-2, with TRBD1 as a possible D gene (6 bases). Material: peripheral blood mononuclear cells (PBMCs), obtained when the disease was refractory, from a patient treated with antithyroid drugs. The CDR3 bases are TGTGCCAGCAGTCCCACAGGGAACGATGGCTACACCTTC. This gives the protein CASSPTGNDGYTF.